This T cell receptor beta chain was captured in a study of shared T cell receptors in the human thymus. TCRdb's table, derived via immunoSEQ multiplex PCR, lists solely in-frame clones and lacks some. Among more than 550,000 clones listed, roughly 85% were seen once. The same sample was also used in a study of human thymus T cells.

Sequenced sample: thymocytes. The TCR originated in a girl under three years old with a congenital heart defect.

CDR3 in amino acids: CASSPRDRENPNEQFF. The CDR3 nucleotides are TGTGCCAGCTCACCCCGGGACAGGGAGAATCCCAATGAGCAGTTCTTC. The chain uses TRBV18 and TRBJ2-1; TRBD1 matches at 9 bases. Germline CDR1 reads KGHSH; CDR2 reads LQKENI. The length of the CDR3 is 16 residues. J lost 6 bases, V lost 3 bases, and 9 bases had no gene match.